The 30 T cell receptor beta chains reported below all come from one sample, sequenced in a study of CD8+CD57+ T cells in acquired aplastic anemia. Patients picked for sequencing had shown CD8+CD57+ cell expansion detected by flow cytometry. Researchers used genomic DNA as the template to profile TCR beta VDJ and CDR3. TCRdb redid the calling of the reads with MiXCR, one entry per CDR3 protein. The table shows 260,000 or so distinct CDR3 sequences, with approximately 45% occurring only once. The specimen sequenced was sorted CD4+, CD8+, or CD8+CD57+ T cells (not recorded which) from PBMCs. These receptors were collected from a human donor with aplastic anemia.

This clonotype was recorded a few times. V gene TRBV6-5 combines with J gene TRBJ2-1; TRBD1 might be the D (6 bases). Germline V lookup: CDR1 MNHEY, CDR2 SVGAGI. Trimming stripped 2 bases from V and 4 bases from J, with 12 bases between. The CDR3 covers 15 residues. The CDR3 reads CASSYTAGDYNEQFF. As DNA, the CDR3 is TGTGCCAGCAGTTACACGGCAGGGGATTACAATGAGCAGTTCTTC.

A remark on this clonotype: A read error may account for a junction end that differs from germline. The chain carries TRBV6-5 and TRBJ2-5; 8 bases match TRBD2. This CDR3 has 17 residues. Germline V CDR1 and CDR2: MNHEY, SVGAGI. In nucleotides, the CDR3 is TGTGCCAGGAGTTACTCAGACCGCGGGGGGCCGCAAGAGACCCAGTACTTC. Protein product: CARSYSDRGGPQETQYF.

DNA of the CDR3: TGTGCCAGCAGCTTACTTTTTGGGGGAGGCACGATCAATGAGCAGCATTTT. Its translation is CASSLLFGGGTINEQHF. The genes are TRBV7-2 and TRBJ1-5, with a tentative D call TRBD1 (5 bases). The V end was cut by 2 bases, the J end by 13 bases, with 27 bases between. The germline CDR1 and CDR2 sequences are SGHTA and FQGNSA. This CDR3 is 17 amino acids long.

At least ten counts were recorded for this clonotype. The J gene is TRBJ1-1, the V gene TRBV20-1; a weak D match, TRBD1 (6 bases). V lost 3 bases and J lost 7, with 15 bases in between. This CDR3 region has 13 residues. The V gene's germline CDR1 is DFQATT and CDR2 SNEGSKA (reference sequence). The CDR3 DNA follows: TGCAGTGCTAGGGGCCCCCAGGGGATTGAAGCTTTCTTT. Residues: CSARGPQGIEAFF.

The chain uses TRBV6-6 and TRBJ2-1; 8 nucleotides align to TRBD2. The J segment lost 2 bases and the V segment lost 2 bases, leaving 5 bases of the junction unmatched. CDR3 length: 16 residues. Germline loops: CDR1 MNHNY, CDR2 SVGAGI (reference sequence). CDR3 in DNA: TGTGCCAGCAGTTACGGTGTCGGGAGGGCCTACAATGAGCAGTTCTTC. Translated: CASSYGVGRAYNEQFF.

This clonotype was seen repeatedly, ten times or more. This chain uses TRBV5-5 with TRBJ2-1; TRBD1 matches at 8 bases. The CDR3 has 14 residues. The germline V gene has CDR1 SGHKS and CDR2 YYEKEE (reference sequence). The V segment lost 7 bases and the J segment 2 bases; nucleotides outside the gene matches: 5. CDR3 nucleotide sequence: TGTGCCAGCGAACCGGGACAGGCCTACAATGAGCAGTTCTTC. This gives the protein CASEPGQAYNEQFF. Variable domain in full (rest from reference TRBV5-5 and TRBJ2-1): DAGVTQSPTHLIKTRGQQVTLRCSPISGHKSVSWYQQVLGQGPQFIFQYYEKEERGRGNFPDRFSARQFPNYSSELNVNALLLGDSALYLCASEPGQAYNEQFFGPGTRLTVL.

The chain employs TRBV30 and TRBJ2-7, with D maybe TRBD1 (6 bases). This CDR3 contains 14 residues. CDR1 is GTSNPN and CDR2 is SVGIG in the germline V gene (reference sequence). V was cut by 6 bases and J by 4 bases, with 19 bases left in between. The CDR3 reads CACQWGQDRYEQYF. As DNA, the CDR3 is TGTGCCTGTCAGTGGGGGCAGGATAGGTACGAGCAGTACTTC.

The sample holds one count of this clonotype. This chain uses TRBV14 with TRBJ2-5, with D uncertain. V lost 4 bases, J lost 0 bases, and 12 bases lay in between. There are 15 residues in the CDR3. Germline values: CDR1 SGHDN, CDR2 FVKESK. In DNA, the CDR3 is TGTGCCAGCAGCCCGACCGCGGATTACCAAGAGACCCAGTACTTC. The encoded protein is CASSPTADYQETQYF.

This clonotype appeared once. The chain links TRBV9 to TRBJ1-4; D is perhaps TRBD1 (5 bases). Germline V CDR1 and CDR2: SGDLS, YYNGEE. V was trimmed by 0 bases and J by 7 bases, leaving 13 bases between them. The CDR3 loop spans 15 amino acids. CDR3 amino acids: CASSVVGQGGEKLFF. CDR3 DNA: TGTGCCAGCAGCGTAGTTGGGCAGGGCGGTGAAAAACTGTTTTTT.

The chain employs TRBV7-2 and TRBJ1-3; TRBD1 is a possible D gene (5 bases). Trimming took 5 bases from V and 4 from J, leaving 15 bases between them. Per the germline V gene, CDR1 is SGHTA and CDR2 is FQGNSA. The CDR3 contains 15 residues. The CDR3 DNA reads TGTGCCAGCAGCCATCCAGGGAGTCAAGGAAACACCATATATTTT. Amino acids: CASSHPGSQGNTIYF.

This chain links TRBV7-3 with TRBJ1-1; 9 nucleotides match TRBD1. Unmatched junction bases numbered 6, after V lost 4 bases and J lost 0 bases. Germline V gene lookup returns CDR1 SGHTA and CDR2 FQGTGA. This CDR3 has 16 amino acids. This chain's CDR3 is CASSSPGTGMNTEAFF. In DNA, the CDR3 is TGTGCCAGCAGCTCCCCCGGGACAGGGATGAACACTGAAGCTTTCTTT.

Note on this clonotype: The limits of the CDR3 on the DNA are not certain, so only TCRdb's listed CDR3 is given. The chain recombines TRBV11-2 with TRBJ2-7; the table gives TRBD2 as D, unverified against the DNA. The CDR3 is 21 residues long, ends included. Germline CDR1 SGHAT, CDR2 FQNNGV. CDR3 loop: CDSSFYICSAIERGVPAEQYF.

This clonotype came up many times. V gene TRBV7-3 combines with J gene TRBJ1-1; D gene unclear. Trimming cost V 1 base and J 5 bases, with 17 bases left between them. CDR1 is SGHTA, CDR2 FQGTGA, per germline. The CDR3 is 16 residues long. In DNA, the CDR3 is TGTGCCAGCAGCTTAATTCAAATTGCAGGATTGACTGAAGCTTTCTTT. Encoded protein: CASSLIQIAGLTEAFF.

The chain uses TRBV15 and TRBJ2-2, with 8 bases lining up with TRBD1. The ends lost 7 bases at V and 6 bases at J; junction bases unmatched: 13. The CDR3 loop spans 16 amino acids. In germline, CDR1 is LNHNV, CDR2 YYDKDF (reference sequence). CDR3 coding DNA: TGTGCCACCACACCTCTTTCAGGGGGCCCTTCCGGGGAGCTGTTTTTT. This encodes CATTPLSGGPSGELFF.

In the case of this clonotype: A much more abundant neighbour one base away suggests this may be a read error. The CDR3 does not close with the conserved phenylalanine or tryptophan, likely indicating a read error. The chain employs TRBV5-1 and TRBJ2-7; D may be TRBD2 (5 bases). Trimming cost V 3 bases and J 1 base, with 11 bases left between them. Germline CDR1 SGHRS, CDR2 YFSETQ. The CDR3 has 14 amino acids. The CDR3 spells CASSWRSMSYEQYL. The CDR3 DNA sequence: TGCGCCAGCAGCTGGAGGAGCATGTCCTACGAGCAGTACCTC.

The sample holds many counts of this clonotype. This rearrangement joins TRBV19 to TRBJ2-1; the match to TRBD2 covers 9 bases. The CDR3 is 16 residues long. Germline assignment: CDR1 LNHDA and CDR2 SQIVND (reference sequence). V lost 4 bases to trimming and J lost 8 bases; unmatched junction nucleotides: 12. In DNA, the CDR3 is TGTGCCAGTAGTACACCTCGCGGACTAGCGACGGATGAGCAGTTCTTC. Amino acid sequence: CASSTPRGLATDEQFF.

The V call is TRBV24-1, the J call TRBJ2-2; D gene unclear. Germline CDR1 and CDR2: KGHDR and SFDVKD. Trimming left V 0 bases short and J 5 bases short, with 6 bases between. The CDR3 sequence is 14 residues long. In DNA form, the CDR3 reads TGTGCCACCAGTGATTTGGATAGGACCGGGGAGCTGTTTTTT. Amino acids: CATSDLDRTGELFF.

This clonotype was observed a handful of times. An end of the junction does not agree with germline; a read error may underlie this. The CDR3 sequence: CATSGQKRTEAPF. In DNA form, the CDR3 reads TGTGCCACCTCGGGACAGAAGCGCACTGAAGCTCCCTTT. The chain has TRBV25-1 and TRBJ1-1, with 7 bases matching TRBD1. Germline CDR1 reads MGHDK; CDR2 reads SYGVNS. The CDR3 covers 13 residues.

This clonotype has more than one count but fewer than ten. V gene TRBV6-1 combines with J gene TRBJ2-6; D remains unclear. CDR1 is MNHNS and CDR2 is SASEGT in the germline V gene. Trimming removed 2 bases at V and 0 bases at J, with 14 bases between. The CDR3 totals 18 residues. This chain's CDR3 is CASSEFAFPGSGANVLTF. DNA of the CDR3: TGTGCCAGCAGTGAATTTGCGTTTCCTGGCTCTGGGGCCAACGTCCTGACTTTC.

This clonotype was recorded at least ten times. J is TRBJ2-5 and V is TRBV11-2; D tentatively fits TRBD1 or TRBD2 (5 bases each). V was shortened by 3 bases and J by 5 bases, with 7 bases between the two germline ends. The CDR3 spans 12 residues. CDR1 SGHAT and CDR2 FQNNGV come from the germline V gene. CDR3 protein: CASSLGVETQYF. Here the CDR3 DNA reads TGTGCCAGCAGCTTGGGGGTGGAGACCCAGTACTTC.

This chain joins TRBV7-6 and TRBJ1-4; 8 bases agree with TRBD1. V shed 4 bases, J shed 6 bases, and the junction held 4 bases outside the gene matches. In germline, CDR1 is SGHVS, CDR2 FNYEAQ. This CDR3 comprises 14 residues. CDR3 in DNA: TGTGCCAGCAGCTCCGGACAGGGACATGAAAAACTGTTTTTT. This gives the protein CASSSGQGHEKLFF. Filled out from reference TRBV7-6 and TRBJ1-4, the complete variable domain reads GAGVSQSPRYKVTKRGQDVALRCDPISGHVSLYWYRQALGQGPEFLTYFNYEAQQDKSGLPNDRFSAERPEGSISTLTIQRTEQRDSAMYRCASSSGQGHEKLFFGSGTQLSVL.

There are many counts of this clonotype. CDR3: CAISDLAVSYEQYF. The CDR3 DNA follows: TGTGCCATCTCCGATCTAGCTGTTTCCTACGAGCAGTACTTC. This rearrangement joins TRBV10-3 to TRBJ2-7; TRBD2 is a possible D gene (5 bases). Germline V CDR1 and CDR2: ENHRY, SYGVKD. The CDR3 covers 14 residues. Trimming cost V 8 bases and J 1 base, with 15 bases left between them.

This clonotype was counted many times. The rearrangement links TRBV3-1 to TRBJ2-7; the D is unclear. The CDR3 covers 15 residues. Germline V lookup: CDR1 LGHDT, CDR2 YNNKEL (reference sequence). V was trimmed by 4 bases and J by 3 bases, leaving 16 bases between them. The CDR3 loop is CASSPGRDSDYEQYF. The CDR3 DNA reads as TGTGCCAGCAGCCCCGGTAGAGACTCTGACTACGAGCAGTACTTC.

This clonotype showed up just once. The chain has TRBV5-1 and TRBJ1-1, with a tentative D call TRBD1 (5 bases). The V gene lost 7 bases and the J gene lost 7 bases, with 17 bases spanning the gap. Germline lookup yields CDR1 SGHRS and CDR2 YFSETQ. The CDR3 runs 13 residues. The CDR3 sequence: CASGPPGSNEAFF. The CDR3 DNA sequence: TGCGCCAGCGGTCCTCCAGGGTCGAATGAAGCTTTCTTT.

The V gene is TRBV7-9, the J gene TRBJ2-7; 8 bases are shared with TRBD2. There are 15 residues in the CDR3. V shed 2 bases, J shed 3 bases, and the junction held 6 bases outside the gene matches. Germline V lookup: CDR1 SEHNR, CDR2 FQNEAQ (reference sequence). CDR3 sequence reads: CASSLSGGLYYEQYF. The CDR3 nucleotides read TGTGCCAGCAGCTTAAGCGGGGGACTCTACTACGAGCAGTACTTC.

This clonotype was seen ten or more times. This chain joins TRBV7-8 and TRBJ1-4, with 7 bases identical to TRBD1. V was pared by 5 bases and J by 3 bases, with 3 bases of the junction left unmatched. CDR1 and CDR2 from the germline V gene are SGHVS and FQNEAQ. The CDR3 has 14 amino acids. As DNA, the CDR3 is TGTGCCAGCAGCCCCGACAGGGCTAATGAAAAACTGTTTTTT. Amino acid sequence: CASSPDRANEKLFF.

Comment on this clonotype: Possible read error: a much larger clone is one base away. This chain joins TRBV5-1 and TRBJ2-1; D is undetermined. Trimming removed 3 bases at V and 8 bases at J, with 9 bases between. This CDR3 comprises 12 residues. Per germline, CDR1 SGHRS and CDR2 YFSETQ. The CDR3 protein is CASSSHTDEQFF. Written as DNA, the CDR3 is TGCGCCAGCAGCTCGCACACGGATGAGCAGTTCTTC.

This clonotype was detected many times. CDR3 in amino acids: CASSPRQNTGELFF. In DNA form, the CDR3 reads TGTGCCAGCAGCCCCAGACAGAACACCGGGGAGCTGTTTTTT. The genes are TRBV7-2 and TRBJ2-2; D is uncertain. Trimming stripped 5 bases from V and 1 base from J, with 8 bases between. The CDR3 runs to 14 residues. Germline CDR1 is SGHTA and CDR2 is FQGNSA.

This chain uses TRBV25-1 with TRBJ2-5, with 9 bases that match TRBD1. CDR3 length equals 14 residues. V shed 8 bases, J shed 9 bases, and the junction held 13 bases outside the gene matches. Germline lookup yields CDR1 MGHDK and CDR2 SYGVNS. CDR3 nucleotide sequence: TGTGCCAGCGCCCCACAGGGGGCAGGGGGCGCCCAGTACTTC. Translation: CASAPQGAGGAQYF.

In this sample, this clonotype turned up a few times. A clone one base away is much larger, so this may be a read error. The chain links TRBV19 to TRBJ2-7; D is ambiguous. The CDR3 consists of 12 residues. Looked up from germline, CDR1 is LNHDA and CDR2 is SQIVND (reference sequence). The CDR3 reads CASSVGVYGQYF. The CDR3 nucleotides are TGTGCCAGTAGCGTCGGAGTCTACGGGCAGTACTTC.